This T cell receptor (beta chain) was recorded in a study of T cell repertoires in cytomegalovirus infection. Unmatched junction bases numbered 20, after V lost 5 bases and J lost 2 bases. The CDR3 runs 20 residues. Germline CDR1 reads SGHVS; CDR2 reads FQNEAQ. TCRdb used MiXCR to reprocess the reads, holding one entry per CDR3 protein. Of some 180,000 distinct CDR3 sequences in the sample, roughly a fifth are singletons; the top ten hold 2.9%. The receptor was derived from a human donor in good health (CMV status not recorded). Some clones in this sample may be carry-over from other donors' samples. The chain combines TRBV7-8 with TRBJ1-1, with 10 bases identical to TRBD1. Input material: PBMCs. CDR3 protein: CASSDDRGLEVVTLNTEAFF. CDR3 in DNA: TGTGCCAGCAGCGATGACAGGGGGCTTGAAGTGGTGACCCTTAACACTGAAGCTTTCTTT. Combining the CDR3 with reference TRBV7-8 and TRBJ1-1 gives the whole variable domain GAGVSQSPRYKVAKRGQDVALRCDPISGHVSLFWYQQALGQGPEFLTYFQNEAQLDKSGLPSDRFFAERPEGSVSTLKIQRTQQEDSAVYLCASSDDRGLEVVTLNTEAFFGQGTRLTVV.